The 12 T cell receptor beta chains below were found in one sample sequenced in a study of cytomegalovirus exposure and HLA in healthy donors. A multiplex PCR was run with 60 Vbeta primers and 13 Jbeta primers. TCRdb keeps only in-frame clones here, not all; method: immunoSEQ multiplex PCR. Found here are 150,000 to 250,000 clones, over 75% of them singletons; the top ten hold 2% to 2.5%. Sequences were obtained from PBMCs. These receptors originate from a woman in her forties or fifties in good health and CMV-seronegative.

The chain carries TRBV5-6 and TRBJ2-7, with 11 bases that match TRBD2. Germline V CDR1 and CDR2: SGHDT, YYEEEE. Trimming removed 2 bases from V and 4 bases from J; junction bases left unmatched: 8. CDR3 length equals 16 residues. CDR3 in amino acids: CASSFDRSGREYEQYF. The CDR3 region has the DNA TGTGCCAGCAGCTTTGATCGTAGCGGGAGGGAGTACGAGCAGTACTTC.

V gene TRBV18 combines with J gene TRBJ2-7; 7 nucleotides match TRBD2. Germline CDR1 and CDR2: KGHSH and LQKENI. The ends lost 6 bases at V and 3 bases at J; junction bases unmatched: 11. This CDR3 contains 15 residues. DNA of the CDR3: TGTGCCAGCTCGCCCGGGACTACCCCTAACTACGAGCAGTACTTC. Translating gives CASSPGTTPNYEQYF.

This sequence joins TRBV9 and TRBJ2-5; 9 bases agree with TRBD1. Germline V CDR1 and CDR2: SGDLS, YYNGEE. V trimming: 2 bases; J trimming: 5 bases; junction bases outside the gene matches: 7. The CDR3 loop spans 15 amino acids. Here the CDR3 reads CASSVEQGAWETQYF. The DNA of the CDR3 is TGTGCCAGCAGCGTCGAACAGGGGGCGTGGGAGACCCAGTACTTC.

In its sample, this clone was seen a few times. V usage is TRBV5-5 and J usage is TRBJ1-5; the D gene is possibly TRBD1 (6 bases). The CDR3 extends over 15 amino acids. Germline-derived CDR1 and CDR2 are SGHKS and YYEKEE (reference sequence). V lost 1 base and J 2 bases, leaving 10 bases between the germline ends. The CDR3 DNA sequence: TGTGCCAGCAGCTTGACAGGGTCGGGCAATCAGCCCCAGCATTTT. Amino acid sequence: CASSLTGSGNQPQHF. The full variable domain, rest sourced from reference TRBV5-5 and TRBJ1-5, is DAGVTQSPTHLIKTRGQQVTLRCSPISGHKSVSWYQQVLGQGPQFIFQYYEKEERGRGNFPDRFSARQFPNYSSELNVNALLLGDSALYLCASSLTGSGNQPQHFGDGTRLSIL.

V usage is TRBV6-4 and J usage is TRBJ1-5; possible D gene TRBD1, 5 bases. The ends were cut back, 11 bases at V and 2 bases at J, with 22 bases in the middle. The germline CDR1 and CDR2 sequences are MRHNA and SNTAGT. The CDR3 covers 16 residues. The CDR3 bases are TGTGCCCTTAAAGGACGGGGGATCCCGTGCAATCAGCCCCAGCATTTT. The encoded protein is CALKGRGIPCNQPQHF.

This clone was seen a single time. This chain uses TRBV7-2 with TRBJ2-1; D unresolved. Germline CDR1 SGHTA, CDR2 FQGNSA. The CDR3 consists of 14 residues. Between the trimmed V and J ends, which lost 0 bases and 5 bases, there was a span of 8 bases. The DNA for the CDR3 is TGTGCCAGCAGCTTAGCCCTCTCTGACAATGAGCAGTTCTTC. Protein product: CASSLALSDNEQFF.

The V call is TRBV5-4, the J call TRBJ2-5, with TRBD1 as a possible D gene (6 bases). The J call is doubtful: the DNA matches TRBJ2-7 better. This CDR3 spans 13 amino acids. Germline V gene data show CDR1 as SGHNT and CDR2 as YYREEE (reference sequence). The CDR3 protein is CASSKGQSYEQYF. CDR3 in DNA: TGTGCCAGCAGCAAAGGACAGTCCTACGAGCAGTACTTC.

This clone appeared once. The V call is TRBV2, the J call TRBJ2-7; D gene unclear. Per germline, CDR1 SNHLY and CDR2 FYNNEI. CDR3 length: 12 residues. Trimming pared 4 bases from V and 6 bases from J, leaving 10 bases between. Here the CDR3 reads CASSALGPEQYF. The CDR3 nucleotides are TGTGCCAGCAGTGCCCTGGGCCCCGAGCAGTACTTC.

The V call is TRBV28, the J call TRBJ2-2, with 12 bases fitting TRBD2. The CDR3 extends over 18 amino acids. V was clipped by 6 bases and J by 1 base; unmatched bases: 9. CDR1 and CDR2 from the germline V gene are MDHEN and SYDVKM. CDR3 sequence reads: CASRFRTSGILNTGELFF. The DNA for the CDR3 is TGTGCCAGCAGGTTCAGGACTAGCGGGATTTTGAACACCGGGGAGCTGTTTTTT.

V is TRBV10-3 and J is TRBJ1-1, with D maybe TRBD1 (5 bases). Per germline, CDR1 ENHRY and CDR2 SYGVKD. CDR3 length: 15 residues. V was pared by 2 bases and J by 1 base, with 11 bases between. The CDR3 region is CAISEPGHSNTEAFF. The CDR3 nucleotides read TGTGCCATCAGTGAGCCAGGACATTCGAACACTGAAGCTTTCTTT.

The chain recombines TRBV29-1 with TRBJ2-7; 7 bases line up with TRBD2. The CDR3 covers 14 residues. The germline V gene encodes CDR1 SQVTM and CDR2 ANQGSEA. The trim removed 6 bases at V and 6 bases at J, leaving 14 bases unmatched. CDR3 DNA sequence: TGCAGCGTGCGACCGGCTAGCGGTGATGGCGAGCAGTACTTC. Amino acid sequence: CSVRPASGDGEQYF.

The chain couples TRBV19 to TRBJ1-1; 9 bases are a match to TRBD1. The CDR3 contains 14 residues. Germline V CDR1 and CDR2: LNHDA, SQIVND (reference sequence). J lost 5 bases, V lost 6 bases, and 7 bases had no gene match. The CDR3 DNA reads as TGTGCCAGTAGCGTCGACAGGGGGATAACTGAAGCTTTCTTT. As protein: CASSVDRGITEAFF.